Listed below are T cell receptor beta chains from one sample, sequenced in a study of T cell repertoires in ileal Crohn's disease. The table came from immunoSEQ multiplex PCR; TCRdb's copy has only in-frame clones and leaves some out. The sample yields more than 11,000 clones, approximately 79% seen once. The specimen was ileal tissue. The receptor set was obtained from an adult with Crohn's disease. Each CDR3 is given with its conserved first and last residue. The order of the fields is J gene, V gene, D gene, clone size, CDR3 protein, CDR3 DNA. D genes are given only for firm matches. Clone sizes are given selectively: once, few, many, or a class where the clone is expanded.

j_call: TRBJ1-6
v_call: TRBV5-5
d_call: TRBD1
clone_size: NA
cdr3_aa: CASSLGQGRGSPLHF
cdr3_nt: TGTGCCAGCAGCCTGGGACAGGGGCGAGGTTCACCCCTCCACTTT

j_call: TRBJ1-1
v_call: TRBV7-9
d_call: NA
clone_size: NA
cdr3_aa: CASSFDVWNTEAFF
cdr3_nt: TGTGCCAGCAGCTTTGACGTGTGGAACACTGAAGCTTTCTTT

j_call: TRBJ2-1
v_call: TRBV2
d_call: NA
clone_size: NA
cdr3_aa: CASSESGWNEQFF
cdr3_nt: TGTGCCAGCAGTGAAAGTGGGTGGAATGAGCAGTTCTTC

j_call: TRBJ2-7
v_call: TRBV5-1
d_call: NA
clone_size: NA
cdr3_aa: CASSLSGNYEQYF
cdr3_nt: TGCGCCAGCAGCTTGAGTGGCAACTACGAGCAGTACTTC

j_call: TRBJ2-2
v_call: TRBV5-4
d_call: TRBD2
clone_size: NA
cdr3_aa: CASSSGSGATGELFF
cdr3_nt: TGTGCCAGCAGCTCGGGTAGCGGGGCCACCGGGGAGCTGTTTTTT

j_call: TRBJ2-1
v_call: TRBV11-3
d_call: NA
clone_size: NA
cdr3_aa: CASSLDTLGEQFF
cdr3_nt: TGTGCCAGCAGCTTAGATACCCTGGGTGAGCAGTTCTTC

j_call: TRBJ2-7
v_call: TRBV6-1
d_call: TRBD2
clone_size: NA
cdr3_aa: CASSYGTSYEQYF
cdr3_nt: TGTGCCAGCAGTTATGGGACTAGCTACGAGCAGTACTTC

j_call: TRBJ1-1
v_call: TRBV7-9
d_call: NA
clone_size: large
cdr3_aa: CASSPAGQGMNTEAFF
cdr3_nt: TGTGCCAGCAGTCCGGCGGGCCAGGGGATGAACACTGAAGCTTTCTTT

j_call: TRBJ1-1
v_call: TRBV5-1
d_call: NA
clone_size: NA
cdr3_aa: CASSPQPPNTEAFF
cdr3_nt: TGCGCCAGCAGCCCCCAACCCCCGAACACTGAAGCTTTCTTT

j_call: TRBJ1-5
v_call: TRBV6-1
d_call: TRBD1
clone_size: medium-sized
cdr3_aa: CASSEAPGGNQPQHF
cdr3_nt: TGTGCCAGCAGTGAAGCGCCAGGGGGGAATCAGCCCCAGCATTTT

j_call: TRBJ1-6
v_call: TRBV2
d_call: NA
clone_size: medium-sized
cdr3_aa: CASSESAGVSPLHF
cdr3_nt: TGTGCCAGCAGTGAATCTGCAGGGGTTTCACCCCTCCACTTT

j_call: TRBJ1-2
v_call: TRBV6-7
d_call: TRBD1
clone_size: NA
cdr3_aa: CASSYPIRDRKPGNYGYTF
cdr3_nt: TGTGCCAGCAGTTACCCAATCCGGGACAGGAAACCCGGGAACTATGGCTACACCTTC

j_call: TRBJ2-3
v_call: TRBV10-1
d_call: NA
clone_size: NA
cdr3_aa: CASSGVRRGATDTQYF
cdr3_nt: TGCGCCAGCAGTGGGGTAAGGCGGGGCGCCACAGATACGCAGTATTTT

j_call: TRBJ1-1
v_call: TRBV6-5
d_call: NA
clone_size: NA
cdr3_aa: CASSTQTGSGAFF
cdr3_nt: TGTGCCAGCAGCACGCAAACAGGGTCGGGAGCTTTCTTT

j_call: TRBJ1-1
v_call: TRBV30
d_call: NA
clone_size: NA
cdr3_aa: CAWRQGLSNTEAFF
cdr3_nt: TGTGCCTGGAGGCAGGGTCTATCGAACACTGAAGCTTTCTTT

j_call: TRBJ1-1
v_call: TRBV10-3
d_call: TRBD1
clone_size: few
cdr3_aa: CAISDRAEGSEAFF
cdr3_nt: TGTGCCATCAGCGACAGGGCGGAAGGGAGTGAAGCTTTCTTT

j_call: TRBJ1-1
v_call: TRBV2
d_call: NA
clone_size: NA
cdr3_aa: CASRDYRVNTEAFF
cdr3_nt: TGTGCCAGCAGGGATTACAGGGTGAACACTGAAGCTTTCTTT

j_call: TRBJ1-2
v_call: TRBV9
d_call: NA
clone_size: NA
cdr3_aa: CASSPLEIGNYGYTF
cdr3_nt: TGTGCCAGCAGCCCGCTAGAGATCGGAAACTATGGCTACACCTTC

j_call: TRBJ1-1
v_call: TRBV2
d_call: NA
clone_size: NA
cdr3_aa: CASSLGEAFF
cdr3_nt: TGTGCCAGCAGCCTAGGCGAAGCTTTCTTT

j_call: TRBJ1-1
v_call: TRBV5-1
d_call: NA
clone_size: NA
cdr3_aa: CASSLDLTEAFF
cdr3_nt: TGCGCCAGCAGCTTGGATTTGACAGAAGCTTTCTTT

j_call: TRBJ1-1
v_call: TRBV6-1
d_call: NA
clone_size: NA
cdr3_aa: CASSVGVEGVSVPAFF
cdr3_nt: TGTGCCAGCAGTGTCGGAGTTGAAGGGGTGAGCGTCCCAGCTTTCTTT

j_call: TRBJ2-2
v_call: TRBV6-1
d_call: NA
clone_size: few
cdr3_aa: CAGTGEGAGTGELFF
cdr3_nt: TGTGCCGGTACCGGGGAGGGGGCAGGCACCGGGGAGCTGTTTTTT